A single sample is the source of the 26 T cell receptor beta chains below, sequenced in a study of blood T cell repertoires in COVID-19 (dated by TCRdb to the early 2020s). Preparation of the library involved the immunoSEQ multiplex PCR assay. This immuneACCESS table, as held by TCRdb, lists in-frame sequences with V and J called but not all clones. Of the missing ones, under half trace to an unresolved V gene in checked studies; the others have no known cause. The sample table contains 110,000 to 150,000 clones; only one count was recorded for roughly 80% of them. Jointly, the top ten make up approximately 3% of the sample. Material: peripheral blood. The receptors here all came from a woman of 80 years or more with acute or convalescent COVID-19.

The chain couples TRBV9 to TRBJ2-2; D is ambiguous. The germline V gene has CDR1 SGDLS and CDR2 YYNGEE. Trimming left V 1 base short and J 5 bases short, with 3 bases between. The CDR3 loop spans 12 amino acids. In DNA form, the CDR3 reads TGTGCCAGCAGCGTACGGACCGGGGAGCTGTTTTTT. Translation gives CASSVRTGELFF.

The chain joins TRBV25-1 to TRBJ1-3; 8 bases align to TRBD1. CDR3 size: 14 residues. The germline V gene has CDR1 MGHDK and CDR2 SYGVNS. V was clipped by 5 bases and J by 5 bases; unmatched bases: 5. This CDR3 is CASSPDRGRNTIYF. DNA of the CDR3: TGTGCCAGCAGTCCCGACAGGGGTAGAAACACCATATATTTT.

This rearrangement joins TRBV27 to TRBJ2-7; TRBD1 matches 8 bases. J gave up 6 bases and V 5 bases, and 6 bases lay outside the gene matches. The CDR3 extends over 13 amino acids. Germline-derived CDR1 and CDR2 are MNHEY and SMNVEV (reference sequence). The CDR3 reads CASSLDRVSEQYF. The CDR3 nucleotides are TGTGCCAGCAGTCTGGACAGGGTATCCGAGCAGTACTTC.

J is TRBJ1-4 and V is TRBV5-4, with a tentative D call TRBD1 (6 bases). V lost 3 bases, J lost 8 bases, and 14 bases lay in between. This CDR3 spans 14 amino acids. The germline CDR1 and CDR2 sequences are SGHNT and YYREEE (reference sequence). The CDR3 DNA reads TGTGCCAGCAGCTCGGACAGAGCCAGAGAAAAACTGTTTTTT. It yields the protein CASSSDRAREKLFF.

This chain links TRBV7-2 with TRBJ1-2; TRBD1 matches 9 bases. The CDR3 is 18 residues long. V was clipped by 2 bases and J by 2 bases; unmatched bases: 12. The germline CDR1 and CDR2 sequences are SGHTA and FQGNSA. CDR3: CASSLRPGTGPRNYGYTF. In nucleotides, the CDR3 is TGTGCCAGCAGCTTACGTCCCGGGACAGGGCCGAGGAACTATGGCTACACCTTC. The full variable domain, its missing parts supplied by reference TRBV7-2 and TRBJ1-2, is GAGVSQSPSNKVTEKGKDVELRCDPISGHTALYWYRQSLGQGLEFLIYFQGNSAPDKSGLPSDRFSAERTGGSVSTLTIQRTQQEDSAVYLCASSLRPGTGPRNYGYTFGSGTRLTVV.

The gene calls are TRBV12-3 or TRBV12-4 and TRBJ1-2, with D uncertain. V lost 3 bases, J lost 3 bases, and 5 bases lay in between. This CDR3 contains 12 residues. CDR3 in amino acids: CASSFTDYGYTF. CDR3 in DNA: TGTGCCAGCAGTTTTACAGACTATGGCTACACCTTC.

The rearrangement joins TRBV2 to TRBJ2-3; TRBD1 matches at 7 bases. Germline CDR1 reads SNHLY; CDR2 reads FYNNEI. J gave up 4 bases and V 7 bases, and 8 bases lay outside the gene matches. CDR3 length: 14 residues. The CDR3: CASTRDSPSDTQYF. The CDR3, as DNA: TGTGCCAGCACCCGGGACAGCCCATCAGATACGCAGTATTTT. The full variable domain, in which reference TRBV2 and TRBJ2-3 provide the parts outside the CDR3, is EPEVTQTPSHQVTQMGQEVILRCVPISNHLYFYWYRQILGQKVEFLVSFYNNEISEKSEIFDDQFSVERPDGSNFTLKIRSTKLEDSAMYFCASTRDSPSDTQYFGPGTRLTVL.

This clone has just one count. Other DNA sequences in this specimen translate into the identical CDR3. V usage is TRBV7-9 and J usage is TRBJ1-2; 8 bases are a match to TRBD1. J was trimmed by 4 bases and V by 3 bases; bases with no gene match: 1. CDR1 and CDR2 from the germline V gene are SEHNR and FQNEAQ (reference sequence). The CDR3 length is 13 residues. In nucleotides, the CDR3 is TGTGCCAGCAGCTTGGGGACAGGCTATGGCTACACCTTC. It specifies CASSLGTGYGYTF. The whole variable domain, filled in from reference TRBV7-9 and TRBJ1-2, reads DTGVSQNPRHKITKRGQNVTFRCDPISEHNRLYWYRQTLGQGPEFLTYFQNEAQLEKSRLLSDRFSAERPKGSFSTLEIQRTEQGDSAMYLCASSLGTGYGYTFGSGTRLTVV.

V gene TRBV6-6 combines with J gene TRBJ1-2; TRBD1 aligns across 9 bases. From germline, CDR1 is MNHNY and CDR2 SVGAGI (reference sequence). The ends lost 6 bases at V and 4 bases at J; junction bases unmatched: 9. The CDR3 contains 15 residues. For the CDR3, the DNA is TGTGCCAGCAGATACGGGACAGGGAGGGCCTATGGCTACACCTTC. Translating it yields CASRYGTGRAYGYTF.

The chain couples TRBV4-3 to TRBJ1-1, with a tentative D call TRBD1 (5 bases). V was clipped by 0 bases and J by 4 bases, with 15 bases between them. Germline lookup yields CDR1 LGHNA and CDR2 YSLEER. This CDR3 is built from 16 residues. CDR3 in amino acids: CASSQDSRTTGTEAFF. The CDR3 DNA reads TGCGCCAGCAGCCAAGATAGCCGGACAACGGGCACTGAAGCTTTCTTT.

The V call is TRBV29-1, the J call TRBJ2-1; D not certain. This CDR3 is built from 13 residues. CDR1 and CDR2 from the germline V gene are SQVTM and ANQGSEA. V was pared by 7 bases and J by 1 base, with 11 bases between. This CDR3 reads CSAGGRSYNEQFF. CDR3 sequence (DNA): TGCAGCGCGGGCGGCAGATCCTACAATGAGCAGTTCTTC.

Here the CDR3 DNA reads TGCGCCAGCAGTTTTGGACTAGCGGGGGTGTACCAAGAGACCCAGTACTTC. Amino acids: CASSFGLAGVYQETQYF. The chain couples TRBV5-1 to TRBJ2-5; TRBD2 aligns across 13 bases. The CDR3 sequence is 17 residues long. Germline V CDR1 and CDR2: SGHRS, YFSETQ. V was pared by 5 bases and J by 0 bases, with 7 bases of the junction left unmatched.

This chain joins TRBV11-3 and TRBJ2-3; D is ambiguous. There are 14 residues in the CDR3. Trimming stripped 5 bases from V and 7 bases from J, with 16 bases between. Germline V gene sequence: CDR1 SGHNT, CDR2 YENEEA. The CDR3 region is CASSPLRSSYTQYF. Here the CDR3 DNA reads TGTGCCAGCAGCCCACTTCGTAGTTCTTATACGCAGTATTTT.

The chain has TRBV19 and TRBJ1-2, with 8 bases lining up with TRBD1. V was clipped by 3 bases and J by 7 bases; unmatched bases: 10. The germline V gene has CDR1 LNHDA and CDR2 SQIVND (reference sequence). This CDR3 is built from 15 residues. For the CDR3, the DNA is TGTGCCAGTAGTATGGACGGGACAGGAACTGGTGGCTACACCTTC. It translates to CASSMDGTGTGGYTF.

The chain combines TRBV4-3 with TRBJ1-5; TRBD1 is a possible D gene (6 bases). The V end was cut by 4 bases, the J end by 9 bases, with 19 bases between. This CDR3 contains 15 residues. CDR1 LGHNA and CDR2 YSLEER come from the germline V gene. CDR3 region: CASSLSGDGGVPQHF. The CDR3 coding sequence is TGCGCCAGCAGCCTCTCAGGGGACGGCGGAGTGCCCCAGCATTTT.

V usage is TRBV6-6 and J usage is TRBJ1-2; a weak D match, TRBD1 (5 bases). Germline CDR1 reads MNHNY; CDR2 reads SVGAGI (reference sequence). The V end was cut by 2 bases, the J end by 2 bases, with 12 bases between. This CDR3 comprises 15 residues. CDR3 DNA: TGTGCCAGCAGTTACGCAGGGAGGGAGAACTATGGCTACACCTTC. Amino acids: CASSYAGRENYGYTF.

This sequence joins TRBV9 and TRBJ2-2; maybe TRBD2 (6 bases). From germline, CDR1 is SGDLS and CDR2 YYNGEE. The CDR3 contains 16 residues. V lost 0 bases to trimming and J lost 0 bases, with 9 bases between them. This CDR3 is CASSVVSGANTGELFF. The CDR3 DNA follows: TGTGCCAGCAGCGTAGTATCGGGGGCGAACACCGGGGAGCTGTTTTTT. Full variable domain (remainder filled in from reference TRBV9 and TRBJ2-2): DSGVTQTPKHLITATGQRVTLRCSPRSGDLSVYWYQQSLDQGLQFLIQYYNGEERAKGNILERFSAQQFPDLHSELNLSSLELGDSALYFCASSVVSGANTGELFFGEGSRLTVL.

This clone was counted between two and nine times. The genes are TRBV6-5 and TRBJ1-1; no clear D. From germline, CDR1 is MNHEY and CDR2 SVGAGI. Trimming removed 5 bases from V and 4 bases from J, with 11 bases in between. CDR3 size: 13 residues. CDR3 bases: TGTGCCAGCAGTATGAGTTCAGGCACTGAAGCTTTCTTT. Its translation: CASSMSSGTEAFF.

This clone appeared a few times. V and J are TRBV5-1 and TRBJ1-1; 9 bases line up with TRBD1. The trim removed 3 bases at V and 7 bases at J, leaving 10 bases unmatched. Germline-derived CDR1 and CDR2 are SGHRS and YFSETQ. This CDR3 region has 15 residues. CDR3 loop: CASSSPGQGIFEAFF. The CDR3 DNA reads as TGCGCCAGCAGCTCTCCGGGACAGGGAATCTTTGAAGCTTTCTTT.

The CDR3 DNA is TGTGCCAGCAGTGAAAGAGGGGGTCGCGCAGATACGCAGTATTTT. Translation gives CASSERGGRADTQYF. The chain is built from TRBV2 and TRBJ2-3, with D maybe TRBD1 (6 bases). Deletions cut 2 bases from V and 4 bases from J, with 13 bases between. CDR1 and CDR2 (germline): SNHLY, FYNNEI. CDR3 length: 15 amino acids.

The chain uses TRBV10-3 and TRBJ2-7, with D hard to call. CDR1 and CDR2 (germline): ENHRY, SYGVKD. CDR3 length: 13 amino acids. V lost 0 bases and J 5 bases, leaving 8 bases between the germline ends. In nucleotides, the CDR3 is TGTGCCATCAGTGAGTCACAGTTCGACGAGCAGTACTTC. It yields the protein CAISESQFDEQYF.

This clone was counted between two and nine times. The V and J genes are TRBV7-2 and TRBJ1-2; D might be TRBD1 (6 bases). Between the trimmed V and J ends, which lost 5 bases and 5 bases, there was a span of 21 bases. This CDR3 spans 16 amino acids. Germline V gives CDR1 SGHTA, CDR2 FQGNSA. The CDR3: CASSPGTTIPTYGYTF. In nucleotides, the CDR3 is TGTGCCAGCAGCCCCGGGACAACCATTCCCACTTATGGCTACACCTTC.

Only one count was recorded for this clone. The V call is TRBV14, the J call TRBJ1-2, with 8 bases identical to TRBD1. This CDR3 spans 14 amino acids. Germline CDR1 reads SGHDN; CDR2 reads FVKESK. Trimming removed 6 bases from V and 8 bases from J; junction bases left unmatched: 11. The CDR3 loop reads CASRPLTGGRGYTF. Written as DNA, the CDR3 is TGTGCCAGCAGACCTCTTACAGGGGGAAGGGGCTACACCTTC.

V gene TRBV7-9 combines with J gene TRBJ1-1, with D maybe TRBD1 (5 bases). V was shortened by 6 bases and J by 5 bases, with 19 bases between the two germline ends. Germline CDR1 reads SEHNR; CDR2 reads FQNEAQ (reference sequence). The CDR3 contains 15 residues. The CDR3 DNA reads TGTGCCAGCAGGAATAGGAGGGGCGAGAGTACTGAAGCTTTCTTT. Protein product: CASRNRRGESTEAFF.

The genes are TRBV4-2 and TRBJ1-3; 7 bases align to TRBD1. Germline assignment: CDR1 LGHNA and CDR2 YNFKEQ. The trim removed 4 bases at V and 6 bases at J, leaving 9 bases unmatched. This CDR3 is 15 amino acids long. The CDR3 is CASSLVGTAQNTIYF. CDR3 DNA sequence: TGTGCCAGCAGCCTAGTCGGGACAGCTCAAAACACCATATATTTT.

The rearrangement joins TRBV30 to TRBJ1-4; a possible D gene is TRBD1 (5 bases). This CDR3 has 13 residues. Germline CDR1 and CDR2: GTSNPN and SVGIG (reference sequence). Trimming shortened V by 4 bases and J by 7 bases, and 13 bases separated the two germline ends. In nucleotides, the CDR3 is TGTGCCTGGACAGGGATGGTGGCTGAAAAACTGTTTTTT. It yields the protein CAWTGMVAEKLFF.